This T cell receptor beta chain was retrieved from a study of blood T cell repertoires in COVID-19. Study information: Spain, Italy and the United States supplied samples that represented acute and convalescent COVID-19.

The table came from immunoSEQ multiplex PCR; TCRdb's copy has only in-frame clones and leaves some out. The table shows fewer than 150,000 clones, with about 84% occurring only once. Germline loops: CDR1 SNHLY, CDR2 FYNNEI. The length of the CDR3 is 14 residues. V shed 6 bases, J shed 6 bases, and the junction held 4 bases outside the gene matches. This TCR derives from a woman at least 80 years old in a cohort sampled during active or convalescent COVID-19. The rearrangement joins TRBV2 to TRBJ2-2; 10 bases fit TRBD1. Sequencing used peripheral blood. This CDR3 reads CASSVTGGPGELFF. Here the CDR3 DNA reads TGTGCCAGCAGCGTGACAGGGGGCCCCGGGGAGCTGTTTTTT. Looking up the rest from reference TRBV2 and TRBJ2-2 gives the full variable domain: EPEVTQTPSHQVTQMGQEVILRCVPISNHLYFYWYRQILGQKVEFLVSFYNNEISEKSEIFDDQFSVERPDGSNFTLKIRSTKLEDSAMYFCASSVTGGPGELFFGEGSRLTVL.